These 19 T cell receptor beta chains originate from one sample sequenced in a study of blood T cell repertoires in COVID-19. The protocol was immunoSEQ multiplex PCR, while the TCRdb copy is restricted to in-frame clones and leaves out a portion. The profile shows about 67,000 clones, approximately 87% of them singletons. The sample consisted of peripheral blood. The receptors shown here come from a man aged 50 to 59 with active COVID-19.

A note on this clone: Other DNA sequences in this sample translate to the same CDR3. V is TRBV7-3 and J is TRBJ2-3; TRBD2 agrees at 8 bases. The germline CDR1 and CDR2 sequences are SGHTA and FQGTGA. This CDR3 region has 15 residues. The ends lost 5 bases at V and 5 bases at J; junction bases unmatched: 9. CDR3 DNA: TGTGCCAGCAGCCTCGGGGCCAGCGGGAGAGATACGCAGTATTTT. This codes for CASSLGASGRDTQYF.

The gene calls are TRBV19 and TRBJ1-4; 8 nucleotides align to TRBD1. J was trimmed by 4 bases and V by 3 bases; bases with no gene match: 1. Germline CDR1 and CDR2: LNHDA and SQIVND (reference sequence). The length of the CDR3 is 14 residues. The CDR3 DNA is TGTGCCAGTAGTATGGACAGGGATAATGAAAAACTGTTTTTT. It encodes CASSMDRDNEKLFF.

This clone was recorded only once. The chain carries TRBV7-9 and TRBJ1-5; 8 bases map to TRBD1. The V segment lost 4 bases and the J segment 2 bases; nucleotides outside the gene matches: 1. The CDR3 consists of 14 residues. Germline CDR1 is SEHNR and CDR2 is FQNEAQ (reference sequence). This CDR3 is CASSSDRGNQPQHF. The DNA of the CDR3 is TGTGCCAGCAGCTCGGACAGGGGCAATCAGCCCCAGCATTTT.

The V call is TRBV5-1, the J call TRBJ2-1, with a possible D match to TRBD2 (6 bases). Trimming stripped 0 bases from V and 0 bases from J, with 7 bases between. The CDR3 loop spans 15 amino acids. Looked up from germline, CDR1 is SGHRS and CDR2 is YFSETQ. CDR3 amino acids: CASSLARGSYNEQFF. The CDR3 coding sequence is TGCGCCAGCAGCTTGGCGCGGGGCTCCTACAATGAGCAGTTCTTC.

V is TRBV10-1 and J is TRBJ2-1; perhaps TRBD2 as D (5 bases). CDR1 is WNHNN, CDR2 SYGVQD, per germline (reference sequence). CDR3 length: 16 amino acids. V lost 2 bases to trimming and J lost 7 bases, with 18 bases between them. The CDR3: CASSEGWRDPGNEQFF. CDR3 nucleotide sequence: TGCGCCAGCAGTGAGGGGTGGCGAGATCCGGGGAATGAGCAGTTCTTC.

The chain is built from TRBV6-6 and TRBJ1-2; D remains ambiguous. The CDR3 contains 12 residues. Germline values: CDR1 MNHNY, CDR2 SVGAGI (reference sequence). V shed 2 bases and J shed 7 bases, with 8 bases lying between them. CDR3 amino acids: CASSYAGSGYTF. The CDR3 DNA follows: TGTGCCAGCAGTTACGCCGGGAGTGGCTACACCTTC.

The chain combines TRBV20-1 with TRBJ2-1; the D gene is possibly TRBD2 (6 bases). The CDR3 totals 11 residues. The germline CDR1 and CDR2 sequences are DFQATT and SNEGSKA (reference sequence). V lost 3 bases and J lost 9, with 9 bases in between. DNA for the CDR3: TGCAGTGCTAGGGGGGAGGTTGAGCAGTTCTTC. This sequence encodes CSARGEVEQFF.

The rearrangement links TRBV9 to TRBJ1-2; weak D call: TRBD1 (5 bases). Germline V gene data show CDR1 as SGDLS and CDR2 as YYNGEE. Trimming stripped 0 bases from V and 4 bases from J, with 16 bases between. The CDR3 runs 16 residues. CDR3 in DNA: TGTGCCAGCAGCGTAGACCTGGTGGGGGGGAGCTATGGCTACACCTTC. It encodes CASSVDLVGGSYGYTF.

The chain is built from TRBV3-1 (or the pseudogene TRBV3-2) and TRBJ2-7, with 8 bases fitting TRBD2. With 2 bases clipped from V and 6 bases from J, the junction kept 6 bases outside the gene matches. Per germline, CDR1 LGHDT and CDR2 YNNKEL (reference sequence). The CDR3 is made up of 14 amino acids. CDR3 coding DNA: TGTGCCAGCAGCCAAATCGGAACTAGCGGCGAGCAGTACTTC. It yields the protein CASSQIGTSGEQYF.

This chain links TRBV2 with TRBJ1-2; D may be TRBD1 (5 bases). Deletions cut 6 bases from V and 4 bases from J, with 9 bases between. Germline V gene sequence: CDR1 SNHLY, CDR2 FYNNEI. The CDR3 spans 12 residues. CDR3 residues: CASREGTYGYTF. As DNA, the CDR3 is TGTGCCAGCAGGGAGGGGACCTATGGCTACACCTTC.

The chain is built from TRBV9 and TRBJ2-7, with no clear D. The CDR3 sequence is 13 residues long. CDR1 is SGDLS and CDR2 is YYNGEE in the germline V gene. Between the trimmed V and J ends, which lost 4 bases and 7 bases, there was a span of 15 bases. Written as DNA, the CDR3 is TGTGCCAGCAGCCCCCCCTCAAGTCGGGAGCAGTACTTC. Translated, it gives CASSPPSSREQYF.

This chain uses TRBV4-2 with TRBJ1-5; D might be TRBD1 (5 bases). Germline CDR1 and CDR2: LGHNA and YNFKEQ. This CDR3 region has 16 residues. The germline V and J ends were trimmed by 3 bases and 0 bases, with 12 bases remaining between them. CDR3 nucleotides: TGTGCCAGCAGCCAGGGGGGGGAATATAGCAATCAGCCCCAGCATTTT. It encodes CASSQGGEYSNQPQHF.

This clone was observed once. The rearrangement uses TRBV6-5 and TRBJ2-5; possible D gene TRBD1, 6 bases. Germline V gives CDR1 MNHEY, CDR2 SVGAGI. The CDR3 covers 13 residues. The germline V and J ends were trimmed by 3 bases and 4 bases, with 9 bases remaining between them. The CDR3 protein is CASSYQGRETQYF. CDR3 bases: TGTGCCAGCAGTTATCAGGGGAGAGAGACCCAGTACTTC.

The chain combines TRBV29-1 with TRBJ2-3; TRBD2 matches 11 bases. This CDR3 spans 16 amino acids. V lost 6 bases, J lost 4 bases, and 12 bases stayed unmatched. Germline CDR1 is SQVTM and CDR2 is ANQGSEA. The CDR3 sequence is CSVVTSGVGFADTQYF. The CDR3 DNA reads TGCAGCGTGGTGACTAGCGGGGTTGGTTTTGCAGATACGCAGTATTTT.

The V call is TRBV4-2, the J call TRBJ2-3; 9 bases are shared with TRBD1. The length of the CDR3 is 16 residues. Germline V CDR1 and CDR2: LGHNA, YNFKEQ. With 4 bases clipped from V and 1 base from J, the junction kept 6 bases outside the gene matches. CDR3 DNA: TGTGCCAGCAGCCTTGGACAGGGGTATGGCACAGATACGCAGTATTTT. This gives the protein CASSLGQGYGTDTQYF.

V usage is TRBV9 and J usage is TRBJ2-2; D gene unclear. The CDR3 has 15 residues. V was trimmed by 4 bases and J by 2 bases, leaving 12 bases between them. CDR1 and CDR2 from the germline V gene are SGDLS and YYNGEE. CDR3 in DNA: TGTGCCAGCAGCCGAGATGGAGTTAACACCGGGGAGCTGTTTTTT. It yields the protein CASSRDGVNTGELFF.

This chain joins TRBV5-4 and TRBJ2-5, with TRBD2 matching 15 bases. Trimming cost V 2 bases and J 4 bases; bases outside gene matches: 3. The germline V gene has CDR1 SGHNT and CDR2 YYREEE (reference sequence). This CDR3 region has 16 residues. CDR3 region: CASSFPGLAGGETQYF. The DNA of the CDR3 is TGTGCCAGCAGCTTTCCGGGACTAGCGGGGGGAGAGACCCAGTACTTC.

This chain uses TRBV7-2 with TRBJ2-1, with 14 bases matching TRBD2. Losses at the gene ends were 4 bases for V and 7 bases for J; bases not matched to a gene: 15. CDR1 and CDR2 from the germline V gene are SGHTA and FQGNSA. The CDR3 is made up of 19 amino acids. Written as DNA, the CDR3 is TGTGCCAGCAGCTCCGGTCGTGAGACTAGCGGGAGGGCCGAAAATGAGCAGTTCTTC. Translation: CASSSGRETSGRAENEQFF.

This chain uses TRBV4-1 with TRBJ2-1, with 11 bases that match TRBD2. V shed 8 bases, J shed 4 bases, and the junction held 4 bases outside the gene matches. The length of the CDR3 is 14 residues. Germline values: CDR1 MGHRA, CDR2 YSYEKL. In DNA form, the CDR3 reads TGCGCCAGCGGGGCTAGCGGGGGGTACAATGAGCAGTTCTTC. This gives the protein CASGASGGYNEQFF.